Below are 7 T cell receptor beta chains sequenced from a single sample in a study of cytomegalovirus exposure and HLA in healthy donors. PCR involved 60 Vbeta and 13 Jbeta primers. The data were produced by immunoSEQ multiplex PCR, yet TCRdb's version contains in-frame clones alone and is incomplete. The table lists about 150,000 clones, almost 80% of them singletons. What was sequenced was PBMCs. The receptors derive from a male donor in good health and CMV-seronegative.

The gene calls are TRBV2 and TRBJ1-5, with no clear D. Germline CDR1 is SNHLY and CDR2 is FYNNEI. The CDR3 covers 12 residues. V was shortened by 6 bases and J by 0 bases, with 3 bases between the two germline ends. The CDR3 loop is CASRSSNQPQHF. CDR3 in DNA: TGTGCCAGCAGGAGTAGCAATCAGCCCCAGCATTTT.

J is TRBJ2-5 and V is TRBV7-2; TRBD2 agrees at 8 bases. After removal of 8 bases from V and 1 base from J, the junction contained 3 bases not matched to a gene. This CDR3 has 13 amino acids. Germline V gives CDR1 SGHTA, CDR2 FQGNSA. The CDR3 nucleotides read TGTGCCAGCGGCGGGGGGCCCCAAGAGACCCAGTACTTC. This gives the protein CASGGGPQETQYF.

The chain carries TRBV6-1 and TRBJ2-4; 10 bases align to TRBD2. CDR1 and CDR2 from the germline V gene are MNHNS and SASEGT. The CDR3 sequence is 14 residues long. Trimming at V came to 4 bases and at J to 8 bases, leaving 5 bases not matched to a gene. The DNA of the CDR3 is TGTGCCAGCAGTGGCAGCGGGGGGGCTTACATTCAGTACTTC. This translates into CASSGSGGAYIQYF.

The chain recombines TRBV18 with TRBJ2-5; tentatively, D is TRBD2 (5 bases). V was pared by 5 bases and J by 3 bases, with 10 bases between. Per germline, CDR1 KGHSH and CDR2 LQKENI. CDR3 length: 13 amino acids. In DNA form, the CDR3 reads TGTGCCAGCTCAGGAGGAGTTGAAGAGACCCAGTACTTC. Residues: CASSGGVEETQYF.

CDR3 amino acids: CASRHTGEANYGYTF. As DNA, the CDR3 is TGTGCCAGCAGACACACAGGGGAGGCTAACTATGGCTACACCTTC. V is TRBV6-1 and J is TRBJ1-2; 7 bases align to TRBD1. The CDR3 is 15 residues long. The germline CDR1 and CDR2 sequences are MNHNS and SASEGT. The V segment lost 6 bases and the J segment 0 bases; nucleotides outside the gene matches: 7.

The V gene is TRBV23-1, the J gene TRBJ1-2; 7 bases align to TRBD1. TRBV23-1 is an ORF, and what it does is uncertain. The CDR3 spans 19 residues. With V trimmed by 6 bases and J by 0 bases, 19 bases remained unmatched. For the CDR3, the DNA is TGCGCCAGCAGATGGGGTTCTCCCCTTAGGGGGCTAGCTAACTATGGCTACACCTTC. It specifies CASRWGSPLRGLANYGYTF.

Notes on this clone: One junction end does not reproduce the germline sequence, and a read error may be involved. The chain combines TRBV18 with TRBJ1-1; D is uncertain. The germline V gene has CDR1 KGHSH and CDR2 LQKENI. The CDR3 consists of 11 residues. In nucleotides, the CDR3 is TGTGCCAGCTCCCCCCAGGAGGAAGCTCTCTTT. Translation gives CASSPQEEALF.